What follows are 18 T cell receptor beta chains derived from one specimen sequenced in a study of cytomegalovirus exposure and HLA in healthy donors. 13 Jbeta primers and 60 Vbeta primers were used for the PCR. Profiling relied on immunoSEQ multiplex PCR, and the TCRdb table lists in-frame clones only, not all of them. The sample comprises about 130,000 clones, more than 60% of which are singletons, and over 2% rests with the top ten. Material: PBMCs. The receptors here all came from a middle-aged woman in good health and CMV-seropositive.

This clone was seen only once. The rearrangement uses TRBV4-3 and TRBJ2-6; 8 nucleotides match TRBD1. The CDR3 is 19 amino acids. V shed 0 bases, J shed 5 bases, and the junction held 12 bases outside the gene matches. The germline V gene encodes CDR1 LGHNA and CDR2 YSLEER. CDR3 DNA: TGCGCCAGCAGCCAAGATGGACAGGGTCTCTTTTCTTGGGCCAACGTCCTGACTTTC. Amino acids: CASSQDGQGLFSWANVLTF.

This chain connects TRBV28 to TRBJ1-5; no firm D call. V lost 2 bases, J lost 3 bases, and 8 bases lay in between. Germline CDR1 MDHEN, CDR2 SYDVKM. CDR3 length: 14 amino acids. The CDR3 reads CASSLLQTNQPQHF. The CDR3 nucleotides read TGTGCCAGCAGTTTACTACAGACCAATCAGCCCCAGCATTTT.

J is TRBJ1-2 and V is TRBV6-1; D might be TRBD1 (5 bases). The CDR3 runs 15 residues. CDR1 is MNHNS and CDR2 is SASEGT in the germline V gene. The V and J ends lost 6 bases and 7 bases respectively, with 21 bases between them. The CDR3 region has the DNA TGTGCCAGCAGCCCCCAGGGAGGGGACGTATCTGGCTACACCTTC. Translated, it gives CASSPQGGDVSGYTF.

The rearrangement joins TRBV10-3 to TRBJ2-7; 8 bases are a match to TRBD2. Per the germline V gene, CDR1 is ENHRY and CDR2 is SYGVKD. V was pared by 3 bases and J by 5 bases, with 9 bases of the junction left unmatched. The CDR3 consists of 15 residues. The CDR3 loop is CAISDTAGGENEQYF. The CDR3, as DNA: TGTGCCATCAGTGATACCGCGGGGGGAGAGAACGAGCAGTACTTC.

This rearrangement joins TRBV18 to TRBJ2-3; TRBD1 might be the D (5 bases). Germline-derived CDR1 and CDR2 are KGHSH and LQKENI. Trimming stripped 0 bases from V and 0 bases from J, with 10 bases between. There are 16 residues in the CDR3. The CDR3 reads CASSPPGQVSTDTQYF. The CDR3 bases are TGTGCCAGCTCACCACCGGGGCAGGTTAGCACAGATACGCAGTATTTT.

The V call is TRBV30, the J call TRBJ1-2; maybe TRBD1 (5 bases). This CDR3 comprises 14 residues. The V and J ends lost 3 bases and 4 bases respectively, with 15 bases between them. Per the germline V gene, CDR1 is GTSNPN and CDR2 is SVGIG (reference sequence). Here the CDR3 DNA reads TGTGCCTGGAGCGCCGACGGGACTGGCTATGGCTACACCTTC. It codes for CAWSADGTGYGYTF.

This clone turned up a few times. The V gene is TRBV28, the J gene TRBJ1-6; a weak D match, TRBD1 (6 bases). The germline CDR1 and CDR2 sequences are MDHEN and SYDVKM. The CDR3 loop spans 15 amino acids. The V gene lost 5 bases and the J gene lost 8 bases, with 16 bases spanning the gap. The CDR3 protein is CASSTWTVNYSPLHF. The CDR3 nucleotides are TGTGCCAGCAGTACGTGGACAGTAAACTATTCACCCCTCCACTTT. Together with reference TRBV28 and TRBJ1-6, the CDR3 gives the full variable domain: DVKVTQSSRYLVKRTGEKVFLECVQDMDHENMFWYRQDPGLGLRLIYFSYDVKMKEKGDIPEGYSVSREKKERFSLILESASTNQTSMYLCASSTWTVNYSPLHFGNGTRLTVT.

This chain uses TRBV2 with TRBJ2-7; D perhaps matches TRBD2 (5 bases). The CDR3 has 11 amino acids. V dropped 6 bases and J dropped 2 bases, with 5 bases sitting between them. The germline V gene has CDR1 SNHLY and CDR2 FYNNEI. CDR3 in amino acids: CASRLAYEQYF. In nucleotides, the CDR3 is TGTGCCAGCAGACTAGCCTACGAGCAGTACTTC. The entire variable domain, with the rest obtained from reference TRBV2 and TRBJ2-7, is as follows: EPEVTQTPSHQVTQMGQEVILRCVPISNHLYFYWYRQILGQKVEFLVSFYNNEISEKSEIFDDQFSVERPDGSNFTLKIRSTKLEDSAMYFCASRLAYEQYFGPGTRLTVT.

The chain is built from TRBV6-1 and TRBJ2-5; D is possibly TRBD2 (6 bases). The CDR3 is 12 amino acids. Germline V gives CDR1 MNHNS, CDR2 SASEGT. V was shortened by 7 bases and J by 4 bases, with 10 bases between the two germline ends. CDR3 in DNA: TGTGCCAGCATGGTGGGAGGAGAGACCCAGTACTTC. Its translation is CASMVGGETQYF.

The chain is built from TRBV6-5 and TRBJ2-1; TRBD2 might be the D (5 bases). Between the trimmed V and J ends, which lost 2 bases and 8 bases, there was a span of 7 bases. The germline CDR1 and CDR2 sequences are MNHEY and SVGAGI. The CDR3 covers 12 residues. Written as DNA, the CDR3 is TGTGCCAGCAGTTACGGGAGATATGAGCAGTTCTTC. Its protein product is CASSYGRYEQFF.

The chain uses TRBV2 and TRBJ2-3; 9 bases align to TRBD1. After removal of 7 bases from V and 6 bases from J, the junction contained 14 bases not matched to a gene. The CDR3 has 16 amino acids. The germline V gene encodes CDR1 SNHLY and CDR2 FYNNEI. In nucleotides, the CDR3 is TGTGCCAGCACCCTACCCACGGACAGGGGCCAGGATACGCAGTATTTT. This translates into CASTLPTDRGQDTQYF.

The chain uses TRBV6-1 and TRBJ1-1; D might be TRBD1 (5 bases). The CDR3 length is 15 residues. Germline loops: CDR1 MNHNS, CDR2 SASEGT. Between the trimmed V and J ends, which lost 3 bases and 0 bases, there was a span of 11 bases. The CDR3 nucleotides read TGTGCCAGCAGTGAGGGACGGAGGGTGAACACTGAAGCTTTCTTT. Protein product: CASSEGRRVNTEAFF.

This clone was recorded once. CDR3 protein: CASSFSGRTSYEQYF. DNA for the CDR3: TGTGCCAGCAGCTTTTCCGGGAGGACCTCCTACGAGCAGTACTTC. The chain combines TRBV5-8 with TRBJ2-7; 7 bases align to TRBD2. After removal of 2 bases from V and 0 bases from J, the junction contained 5 bases not matched to a gene. CDR3 length: 15 residues. Germline V CDR1 and CDR2: SGHTS, YDEGEE.

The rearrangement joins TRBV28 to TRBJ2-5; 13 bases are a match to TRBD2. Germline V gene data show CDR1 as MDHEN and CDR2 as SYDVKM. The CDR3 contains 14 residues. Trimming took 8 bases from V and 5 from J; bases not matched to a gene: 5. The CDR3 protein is CASHTSGRGETQYF. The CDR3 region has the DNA TGTGCCAGCCACACTAGCGGGAGGGGGGAGACCCAGTACTTC.

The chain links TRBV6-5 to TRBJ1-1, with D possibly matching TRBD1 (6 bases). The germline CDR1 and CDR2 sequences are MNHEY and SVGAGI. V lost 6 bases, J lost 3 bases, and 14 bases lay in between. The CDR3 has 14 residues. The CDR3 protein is CASRPSDRHTEAFF. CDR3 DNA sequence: TGTGCCAGCAGGCCTTCCGACAGGCACACTGAAGCTTTCTTT.

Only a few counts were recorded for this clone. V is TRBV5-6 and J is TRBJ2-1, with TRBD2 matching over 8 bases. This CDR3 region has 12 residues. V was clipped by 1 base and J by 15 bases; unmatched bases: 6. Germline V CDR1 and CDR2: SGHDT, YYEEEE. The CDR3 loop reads CASSLKRERTFF. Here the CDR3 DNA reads TGTGCCAGCAGCTTGAAGCGGGAGAGAACGTTCTTC.

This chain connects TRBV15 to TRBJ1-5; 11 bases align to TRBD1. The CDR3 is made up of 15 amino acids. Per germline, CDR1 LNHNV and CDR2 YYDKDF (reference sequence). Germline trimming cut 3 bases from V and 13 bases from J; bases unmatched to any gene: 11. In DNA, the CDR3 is TGTGCCACCAGCAGGAAAGGGACAGGGGGGCATTTTCAGCATTTT. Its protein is CATSRKGTGGHFQHF.

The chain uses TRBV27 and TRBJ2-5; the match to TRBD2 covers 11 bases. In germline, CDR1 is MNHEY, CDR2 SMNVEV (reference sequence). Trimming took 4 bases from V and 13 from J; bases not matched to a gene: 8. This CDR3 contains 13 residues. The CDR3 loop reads CASSSGLAGFRYF. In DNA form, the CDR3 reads TGTGCCAGCAGTTCCGGACTAGCGGGCTTCAGGTACTTC.